Listed below are T cell receptor beta chains from one sample, sequenced in a study of T cells in Graves' hyperthyroidism and ophthalmopathy. TCRdb re-analysed the multiplex PCR reads in MiXCR, keeping a single row per CDR3 protein. The sample consists of roughly 280,000 distinct CDR3 sequences, about 20% of them appearing once. The sequenced sample consisted of blood. The origin of the receptors is a man aged 30 to 39 with Graves' ophthalmopathy. CDR3s include the opening cysteine and the closing phenylalanine or tryptophan. D genes are given only for firm matches. The size field is filled for only some rows; it gives once, few, many or a size class.

clone_size	v_call	d_call	cdr3_length	j_call	cdr3_aa	cdr3_nt
-	TRBV10-3	-	13	TRBJ1-1	CAISIGEVTEAFF	TGTGCCATCAGCATAGGGGAGGTCACTGAAGCTTTCTTT
many	TRBV30	-	13	TRBJ1-4	CAWSGPRGEKLFF	TGTGCCTGGAGTGGCCCTCGAGGCGAAAAACTGTTTTTT
few	TRBV20-1	-	14	TRBJ2-3	CSAKSYPVTDTQYF	TGCAGTGCTAAGAGCTATCCAGTCACAGATACGCAGTATTTT
-	TRBV7-9	TRBD1	15	TRBJ1-5	CASSFGTDSNQPQHF	TGTGCCAGCAGCTTCGGGACAGATAGCAATCAGCCCCAGCATTTT
-	TRBV27	TRBD1	16	TRBJ2-3	CASRTSGTGIPDTQYF	TGTGCCAGCCGCACCTCCGGGACAGGGATCCCAGATACGCAGTATTTT
-	TRBV12-3/TRBV12-4	-	16	TRBJ2-6	CASSLRGTNGANVLTF	TGTGCCAGCAGTTTACGGGGTACCAATGGGGCCAACGTCCTGACTTTC
few	TRBV6-1	-	13	TRBJ2-7	CASGDSGRYEQYF	TGTGCCAGCGGGGACTCCGGCCGTTACGAGCAGTACTTC
-	TRBV6-2/TRBV6-3	TRBD2	14	TRBJ2-1	CASSRTSGSYEQFF	TGTGCCAGCAGTCGGACTAGCGGGAGCTATGAGCAGTTCTTC
many	TRBV20-1	TRBD1	11	TRBJ1-2	CSATGLYGYTF	TGCAGTGCGACAGGGCTCTATGGCTACACCTTC
many	TRBV30	-	15	TRBJ1-5	CAWSVWGVSNQPQHF	TGTGCCTGGAGTGTATGGGGAGTGAGCAATCAGCCCCAGCATTTT
-	TRBV28	-	19	TRBJ1-4	CASSPPGDTLLATNEKLFF	TGTGCCAGCAGTCCCCCCGGTGACACTCTACTTGCAACTAATGAAAAACTGTTTTTT
many	TRBV30	TRBD1	13	TRBJ2-5	CAWSRGGRETQYF	TGTGCCTGGAGTAGAGGGGGCCGGGAGACCCAGTACTTC
-	TRBV6-1	-	14	TRBJ2-7	CASTSREGAYEQYF	TGTGCCAGCACATCACGAGAGGGGGCCTACGAGCAGTACTTC
few	TRBV5-1	-	17	TRBJ2-1	CASSKLPSSHGYNEQFF	TGCGCCAGCAGCAAACTACCATCATCCCACGGGTACAATGAGCAGTTCTTC
-	TRBV28	TRBD2	16	TRBJ2-1	CASRQILAGGDNEQFF	TGTGCCAGCAGACAAATACTAGCGGGAGGGGACAATGAGCAGTTCTTC
-	TRBV18	TRBD1	15	TRBJ1-6	CASSPQKGARIPLHF	TGTGCCAGCTCACCACAGAAGGGGGCGCGAATTCCGCTCCACTTT
few	TRBV5-1	TRBD2	12	TRBJ2-7	CASSTGGREQYF	TGCGCCAGCAGTACGGGGGGTCGCGAGCAGTACTTC
-	TRBV10-3	TRBD2	13	TRBJ2-1	CAISQAGGNEQFF	TGTGCCATCAGCCAAGCGGGAGGTAATGAGCAGTTCTTC
many	TRBV2	TRBD2	15	TRBJ2-1	CASRQTSSGNNEQFF	TGTGCCAGCAGACAGACTAGCTCCGGGAACAATGAGCAGTTCTTC
few	TRBV5-1	-	16	TRBJ2-2	CASSLGPQGNTGELFF	TGCGCCAGCAGCTTGGGTCCACAGGGAAACACCGGGGAGCTGTTTTTT
few	TRBV6-5	TRBD2	15	TRBJ2-3	CASSYLAGGQDTQYF	TGTGCCAGCAGTTACCTAGCGGGAGGACAAGATACGCAGTATTTT
few	TRBV6-5	-	15	TRBJ2-3	CASSYGQLSTDTQYF	TGTGCCAGCAGTTATGGGCAGCTAAGCACAGATACGCAGTATTTT
few	TRBV14	-	17	TRBJ2-1	CASSQGGFGSRSNEQFF	TGTGCCAGCAGCCAAGGAGGGTTCGGGAGTCGGAGCAATGAGCAGTTCTTC
-	TRBV12-3/TRBV12-4	-	14	TRBJ2-7	CASSLDRFSYEQYF	TGTGCCAGCAGTTTGGACAGATTCTCCTACGAGCAGTACTTC
many	TRBV3-1	-	18	TRBJ1-1	CASSQVVRNTDMNTEAFF	TGTGCCAGCAGCCAAGTTGTTCGAAACACCGACATGAACACTGAAGCTTTCTTT
-	TRBV2	-	14	TRBJ1-3	CASSVGRSGNTIYF	TGTGCCAGCAGTGTCGGGAGATCTGGAAACACCATATATTTT
-	TRBV20-1	TRBD1	17	TRBJ2-5	CSAARDRGHFGQETQYF	TGCAGTGCTGCCCGGGACAGGGGGCATTTCGGGCAAGAGACCCAGTACTTC
few	TRBV24-1	TRBD1	15	TRBJ2-5	CATSGGQGAAETQYF	TGTGCCACCAGTGGTGGACAGGGGGCGGCGGAGACCCAGTACTTC
-	TRBV20-1	-	14	TRBJ2-1	CSASGDLRGDEQFF	TGCAGTGCTAGCGGGGATTTGAGAGGGGATGAGCAGTTCTTC
few	TRBV27	-	13	TRBJ2-3	CASSRTTMHTQYF	TGTGCCAGCAGTCGGACTACCATGCATACGCAGTATTTT
-	TRBV6-1	TRBD1	16	TRBJ1-6	CASSEGAGGLNSPLHF	TGTGCCAGCAGTGAAGGGGCAGGGGGCTTGAATTCACCCCTCCACTTT
-	TRBV5-6	-	13	TRBJ1-2	CASSLVEGSGYTF	TGTGCCAGCAGCTTGGTTGAGGGCTCGGGCTACACCTTC
-	TRBV19	-	15	TRBJ2-2	CASSIGEGRTGELFF	TGTGCCAGTAGTATAGGGGAAGGGAGGACCGGGGAGCTGTTTTTT
few	TRBV3-1	-	15	TRBJ2-6	CASSQGNSGANVLTF	TGTGCCAGCAGCCAGGGTAACTCTGGGGCCAACGTCCTGACTTTC
-	TRBV5-5	-	18	TRBJ2-7	CASSRGTDFFQTSYEQYF	TGTGCCAGCAGCCGGGGGACAGACTTCTTTCAAACGTCCTACGAGCAGTACTTC
few	TRBV7-9	-	14	TRBJ1-2	CASSLGGAVYGYTF	TGTGCCAGCAGCTTAGGGGGGGCAGTCTATGGCTACACCTTC
many	TRBV12-3/TRBV12-4	-	15	TRBJ2-5	CASSPGLGGRETQYF	TGTGCCAGCAGTCCCGGCCTAGGGGGGAGAGAGACCCAGTACTTC
-	TRBV19	-	14	TRBJ2-5	CASKRSGFQETQYF	TGTGCCAGTAAAAGGTCGGGGTTCCAAGAGACCCAGTACTTC
-	TRBV9	-	16	TRBJ2-3	CASSVGGGASTDTQYF	TGTGCCAGCAGCGTAGGGGGGGGGGCCAGCACAGATACGCAGTATTTT
-	TRBV6-2/TRBV6-3	TRBD1	14	TRBJ1-1	CASSTTGSGTEAFF	TGTGCCAGCAGTACGACAGGGTCGGGCACTGAAGCTTTCTTT
few	TRBV6-1	TRBD2	14	TRBJ2-1	CASTASGSGNEQFF	TGTGCCAGCACCGCTAGCGGGAGTGGCAATGAGCAGTTCTTC
-	TRBV6-9	-	18	TRBJ1-1	CASSYPERERSRNTEAFF	TGTGCCAGCAGTTACCCCGAAAGGGAGCGATCACGGAACACTGAAGCTTTCTTT
few	TRBV6-1	-	16	TRBJ1-5	CASSNYQGIGNQPQHF	TGTGCCAGCAGTAACTACCAGGGAATTGGCAATCAGCCCCAGCATTTT
-	TRBV7-2	-	16	TRBJ2-2	CASSRQAGSNTGELFF	TGTGCCAGCAGCAGACAAGCGGGTTCGAACACCGGGGAGCTGTTTTTT
many	TRBV5-1	-	16	TRBJ2-3	CASSLSVQWASMTQYF	TGCGCCAGCAGCTTGTCAGTTCAATGGGCCTCGATGACGCAGTATTTT
many	TRBV2	-	16	TRBJ1-6	CASSENGSPYNSPLHF	TGTGCCAGCAGTGAAAACGGAAGCCCTTATAATTCACCCCTCCACTTT
many	TRBV15	TRBD2	15	TRBJ2-5	CATSRDFGRVETQYF	TGTGCCACCAGCAGAGATTTCGGGAGGGTGGAGACCCAGTACTTC
many	TRBV9	-	13	TRBJ2-3	CASSPGGADTQYF	TGTGCCAGCAGCCCCGGGGGCGCGGATACGCAGTATTTT
many	TRBV28	-	13	TRBJ2-3	CASSLEQSQTQYF	TGTGCCAGCAGTTTAGAGCAATCCCAGACGCAGTATTTT
few	TRBV13	-	20	TRBJ1-5	CASSSPNPGSPTYSNQPQHF	TGTGCCAGCAGCTCCCCGAACCCAGGGTCTCCTACTTATAGCAATCAGCCCCAGCATTTT
few	TRBV3-1	-	16	TRBJ2-3	CASSLKPGLSTDTQYF	TGTGCCAGCAGCCTTAAGCCGGGACTTAGCACAGATACGCAGTATTTT
few	TRBV12-3/TRBV12-4	-	16	TRBJ1-5	CASVGGSGYSNQPQHF	TGTGCCAGCGTGGGGGGGTCCGGTTATAGCAATCAGCCCCAGCATTTT
-	TRBV7-9	TRBD1	14	TRBJ1-2	CASSSKTGAYGYTF	TGTGCCAGCAGCTCCAAAACAGGGGCCTATGGCTACACCTTC
-	TRBV19	TRBD1	16	TRBJ1-3	CASSPRDRGYGNTIYF	TGTGCCAGTAGTCCGAGGGACAGGGGTTACGGAAACACCATATATTTT
few	TRBV10-3	-	13	TRBJ1-1	CAIRRGVDTEAFF	TGTGCCATCCGGAGGGGGGTGGACACTGAAGCTTTCTTT
-	TRBV4-1	-	16	TRBJ1-4	CASSQGRQGYNEKLFF	TGCGCCAGCAGCCAAGGCCGGCAGGGCTATAATGAAAAACTGTTTTTT
-	TRBV13	-	16	TRBJ1-5	CASSSRQLSGNQPLHF	TGTGCCAGCAGCTCGAGACAATTATCGGGCAATCAGCCCCTGCATTTT